This T cell receptor (beta chain) is from a study of T cells in Graves' hyperthyroidism and ophthalmopathy (dated by TCRdb to the late 2010s). Study-level background: Peripheral blood samples were taken at the time of initial diagnosis, prior to any treatment. Once sampling was done, hyperthyroidism patients were given methimazole at a starting dose of 30 mg daily, whereas ophthalmopathy patients were given high-dose intravenous methylprednisolone. The roughly 91 discovery patients were randomly divided into training and test sets at a 7:3 ratio. The paper reports TCR Vbeta CDR3 sequencing of some 140 peripheral blood samples: fewer than 50 ophthalmopathy, some 80 hyperthyroidism and around 17 progressor patients. A discovery cohort of roughly 100 patients, 43 with Graves' ophthalmopathy and approximately 55 with stable Graves' hyperthyroidism, was used to find distinguishing TCR V-J signatures. In addition, the study compared T-cell repertoires in thyroid tissue and in blood from over 5 Graves' hyperthyroidism patients. Prospective prediction of ophthalmopathy was tested in an independent validation cohort consisting of about 19 hyperthyroidism patients and around 16 patients who later progressed to ophthalmopathy. What the research found in general, with its limitations: A model built on a 13 V-J signature distinguished ophthalmopathy from stable hyperthyroidism, reaching over 85% sensitivity and approximately 81% specificity in cross-validation and 80%/75% in testing. Most expanded thyroid clonotypes (frequency above 0.001) were also detected in blood, a finding suggesting that blood repertoires may reflect thyroid immune responses. In validation, the model predicted progression to ophthalmopathy a median of 6.5 months before onset, with approximately 71% sensitivity and 72.22% specificity. Sample size was not statistically predetermined, and blinding of investigators to group allocation was not performed.

This clonotype was found many times. Its recognized antigen is unknown. No per-base quality is available; no much larger clone lies one base away. According to the germline V gene, CDR1 reads MDHEN and CDR2 reads SYDVKM. V ends up 2 bases short and J 6 bases short, with an unmatched junction base count of 6. The CDR3 contains 14 residues, cysteine and phenylalanine counted. The only DNA kept is the CDR3, 42 bases in frame from the first base. Ophthalmopathy patients had moderately to severely active disease, Clinical Activity Score of at least 3, NOSPECS grade of at least 4, and duration under 3 months. Patients with uncontrolled infections, other autoimmune diseases, pregnancy or lactation were excluded. Diagnoses were based on clinical symptoms, serum thyroxine and TRAb, thyroid ultrasound and orbital computed tomography. Ficoll-Paque density gradient centrifugation was used to isolate PBMCs from around 10 ml of fresh peripheral blood. Total RNA was extracted using Trizol reagent, and RNA quality was assessed on an Agilent 2100 Bioanalyzer.

The TCR beta CDR3 regions were amplified from RNA transcripts. For the first round of RT-PCR on the TCR CDR3, the HTBI primer set was used together with the Qiagen OneStep RT-PCR kit. A second multiplex PCR round built the libraries, followed by size selection and purification. The libraries were sequenced on an Illumina HiSeq2000 using paired-end 100 bp reads. As for how the authors treated the data: Raw data were processed with SOAPnuke, discarding reads with adapters, uncalled bases, mean Phred below 15, or no exact constant-primer or identifier match. COPE v1.2.5 was used to merge the high-quality paired reads, and each unique nucleotide sequence was defined as a clonotype. MiTCR v1.1 was used to align clonotypes to the IMGT TRBV, TRBD and TRBJ reference segments. Analysis was restricted to V-J combinations with a frequency above 0.0001, which covered roughly 99% of repertoires. A TCS score was defined as the ratio of F50 (clonal expansion) to E x V (chaos), with BLOSUM62-based TCRdist applied between CDR3 peptides within each V-J. Welch's t-statistics and random forest reduced 450 to 600 V-J features to roughly 13, which were used in a naive Bayes classifier (R e1071). TCRdb's own reprocessing of the public reads used fastp at Q25 and MiXCR and kept productive beta chains. Rows merge per CDR3 protein into single entries with the most common DNA and genes. What appears here as the V and J calls and clone size reflects TCRdb's work, not the paper's. Within this sample are 360,000 or so distinct CDR3 sequences, with 18% of them counted one time only. Of the sample, about a sixth is held by the ten largest clones.

Input material: blood. The rearranged chain carries TRBV28 and TRBJ2-7; 8 middle bases align to TRBD2. The clonotype originates from a middle-aged woman with Graves' ophthalmopathy. The CDR3 in this case is CASSLHGRAGEQYF. The bases read TGTGCCAGCAGTTTACACGGGAGGGCCGGCGAGCAGTACTTC.